These T cell receptor beta chains were read from a single sample in a study of blood T cells in healthy people across ages. MiXCR, run by TCRdb on the 5' RACE reads, gives a single entry per CDR3 protein. Among under 800,000 distinct CDR3 sequences listed, under 25% were seen once. Sample: blood. The receptors were sampled from a man between 65 and 80 years old in good health. The CDR3 runs from the conserved cysteine through the conserved F or W. The order of the fields is J gene, D gene, V gene, clone size, CDR3 DNA, CDR3 protein. A D gene is named only where the DNA matches it firmly. Some rows have no size entry. The others give once, few or many, or a class for an expanded clone.

J gene: TRBJ2-3; D gene: NA; V gene: TRBV6-5; clone size: NA; CDR3 DNA: TGTGCCAGCAGTAGGGGCAACACAGATACGCAGTATTTT; CDR3 protein: CASSRGNTDTQYF
J gene: TRBJ2-5; D gene: NA; V gene: TRBV7-2; clone size: few; CDR3 DNA: TGTGCCAGCAGCTTAGGCTCTGGAGGGAGCCAAGAGACCCAGTACTTC; CDR3 protein: CASSLGSGGSQETQYF
J gene: TRBJ2-1; D gene: NA; V gene: TRBV29-1; clone size: few; CDR3 DNA: TGCAGCGTTGAGTCGACTGATAACACTTACAATGAGCAGTTCTTC; CDR3 protein: CSVESTDNTYNEQFF
J gene: TRBJ1-2; D gene: NA; V gene: TRBV30; clone size: NA; CDR3 DNA: TGTGCCTGGATCCTCACTCCAGGGAACTATGGCTACACCTTC; CDR3 protein: CAWILTPGNYGYTF
J gene: TRBJ2-1; D gene: NA; V gene: TRBV5-1; clone size: few; CDR3 DNA: TGCGCCAGCAGCTCCCTCGGGACGACTGGATACAATGAGCAGTTCTTC; CDR3 protein: CASSSLGTTGYNEQFF
J gene: TRBJ1-1; D gene: NA; V gene: TRBV27; clone size: NA; CDR3 DNA: TGTGCCAGCAGTACCCAGGGGTTGAAAGCTTTCTTT; CDR3 protein: CASSTQGLKAFF
J gene: TRBJ2-7; D gene: NA; V gene: TRBV28; clone size: once; CDR3 DNA: TGTGCCAGCATTGGGAGGGGGTACGAGCAGTACTTC; CDR3 protein: CASIGRGYEQYF
J gene: TRBJ2-6; D gene: NA; V gene: TRBV6-5; clone size: many; CDR3 DNA: TGTGCCAGCAGTTACTCCGACAGTTACTCTGGGGCCAACGTCCTGACTTTC; CDR3 protein: CASSYSDSYSGANVLTF
J gene: TRBJ2-1; D gene: NA; V gene: TRBV18; clone size: NA; CDR3 DNA: TGTGCCAGCTCTGAAAACAATGAGCAGTTCTTC; CDR3 protein: CASSENNEQFF
J gene: TRBJ2-1; D gene: NA; V gene: TRBV14; clone size: NA; CDR3 DNA: TGTGCCAGCAGCCCACTACAGGGTATAGGTTACAATGAGCAGTTCTTC; CDR3 protein: CASSPLQGIGYNEQFF
J gene: TRBJ2-5; D gene: NA; V gene: TRBV28; clone size: few; CDR3 DNA: TGTGCCAGCACCCCGGACAAACAAGAGACCCAGTACTTC; CDR3 protein: CASTPDKQETQYF
J gene: TRBJ2-3; D gene: NA; V gene: TRBV5-1; clone size: few; CDR3 DNA: TGCGCCAGCAGCCAGACAGGATCGGCAGATACGCCGTATTTT; CDR3 protein: CASSQTGSADTPYF
J gene: TRBJ2-2; D gene: NA; V gene: TRBV5-6; clone size: NA; CDR3 DNA: TGTGCCAGCAGTCAAATGGGAGCGGCCGGGGAGCTGTTTTTT; CDR3 protein: CASSQMGAAGELFF
J gene: TRBJ2-4; D gene: NA; V gene: TRBV30; clone size: NA; CDR3 DNA: TGTGCCTGGAGTGTGGGCAGATCCTGGTACTTC; CDR3 protein: CAWSVGRSWYF
J gene: TRBJ1-2; D gene: TRBD1; V gene: TRBV13; clone size: NA; CDR3 DNA: TGTGCCAGCAGCCGCACGAGGACAGGGCCCTCTCTCTATGGCTACACCTTC; CDR3 protein: CASSRTRTGPSLYGYTF
J gene: TRBJ2-1; D gene: NA; V gene: TRBV6-5; clone size: few; CDR3 DNA: TGTGCCAGCAGTTACGTACACCCTACCTACAATGAGCAGTTCTTC; CDR3 protein: CASSYVHPTYNEQFF
J gene: TRBJ1-1; D gene: NA; V gene: TRBV29-1; clone size: few; CDR3 DNA: TGCAGCGTTGGAAGGGGGGCCTGGGGCACTGAAGCTTTCTTT; CDR3 protein: CSVGRGAWGTEAFF
J gene: TRBJ2-4; D gene: TRBD1; V gene: TRBV20-1; clone size: few; CDR3 DNA: TGCAGTGCTAGATTGACAGGGGGCTACCAAAACATTCAGTACTTC; CDR3 protein: CSARLTGGYQNIQYF
J gene: TRBJ2-2; D gene: TRBD2; V gene: TRBV12-3/TRBV12-4; clone size: NA; CDR3 DNA: TGTGCCAGCAGACTAGCGGGCGGCACCGGGGAGCTGTTTTTT; CDR3 protein: CASRLAGGTGELFF
J gene: TRBJ2-3; D gene: TRBD2; V gene: TRBV7-2; clone size: NA; CDR3 DNA: TGTGCCAGCAGCTTACTCAGCGGGGGGAGCACAGATACGCAGTATTTT; CDR3 protein: CASSLLSGGSTDTQYF
J gene: TRBJ2-5; D gene: NA; V gene: TRBV25-1; clone size: few; CDR3 DNA: TGTGCCAGCAGTAAGGTATTAGGGGTCGAAGAGACCCAGTACTTC; CDR3 protein: CASSKVLGVEETQYF
J gene: TRBJ2-7; D gene: TRBD1; V gene: TRBV7-2; clone size: few; CDR3 DNA: TGTGCCAGCAGCTCACCGGGACAGGGTACGGGAGGTAGCTCCTACGAGCAGTACTTC; CDR3 protein: CASSSPGQGTGGSSYEQYF
J gene: TRBJ1-4; D gene: NA; V gene: TRBV10-3; clone size: few; CDR3 DNA: TGTGCCATCACTGGACAGAAGGATGAAAAACTGTTTTTT; CDR3 protein: CAITGQKDEKLFF
J gene: TRBJ2-7; D gene: NA; V gene: TRBV28; clone size: few; CDR3 DNA: TGTGCCAGCAGTACAACAGGGCCCCCCAACCTCTACGAGCAGTACTTC; CDR3 protein: CASSTTGPPNLYEQYF
J gene: TRBJ2-1; D gene: TRBD1; V gene: TRBV20-1; clone size: NA; CDR3 DNA: TGCAGTGCACGGGACAGCAATGAGCAGTTCTTC; CDR3 protein: CSARDSNEQFF
J gene: TRBJ2-5; D gene: NA; V gene: TRBV20-1; clone size: NA; CDR3 DNA: TGCAGTGCTATGGAGACGTACCAAGAGACCCAGTACTTC; CDR3 protein: CSAMETYQETQYF
J gene: TRBJ2-2; D gene: NA; V gene: TRBV5-1; clone size: few; CDR3 DNA: TGCGCCAGCAGCTTGGGGAAGTTCCTCTCTCCCGGGGAGCTGTTTTTT; CDR3 protein: CASSLGKFLSPGELFF
J gene: TRBJ2-1; D gene: TRBD1; V gene: TRBV29-1; clone size: few; CDR3 DNA: TGCAGCGTAAAGGGACAGGGGGCCCATGGGCAGTTCTTC; CDR3 protein: CSVKGQGAHGQFF
J gene: TRBJ2-5; D gene: NA; V gene: TRBV10-3; clone size: many; CDR3 DNA: TGTGCCATCATGACGGGAGACGGAGAGACCCAGTACTTC; CDR3 protein: CAIMTGDGETQYF
J gene: TRBJ1-1; D gene: NA; V gene: TRBV6-1; clone size: NA; CDR3 DNA: TGTGCCAGCAGTCAGAACCCCCATGAACGACCAGGGAACACTGAAGCTTTCTTT; CDR3 protein: CASSQNPHERPGNTEAFF
J gene: TRBJ2-5; D gene: NA; V gene: TRBV20-1; clone size: NA; CDR3 DNA: TGCAGTGCACACGACAGAAACCAAGAGACCCAGTACTTC; CDR3 protein: CSAHDRNQETQYF
J gene: TRBJ2-2; D gene: TRBD1; V gene: TRBV25-1; clone size: NA; CDR3 DNA: TGTGCCAGCAGTGAGACGGACAGGGCTAGAACCGGGGAGCTGTTTTTT; CDR3 protein: CASSETDRARTGELFF
J gene: TRBJ2-5; D gene: NA; V gene: TRBV2; clone size: NA; CDR3 DNA: TGTGCCAGCACGCGGGGCCCTGAGACCCAGTACTTC; CDR3 protein: CASTRGPETQYF
J gene: TRBJ2-5; D gene: TRBD1; V gene: TRBV25-1; clone size: few; CDR3 DNA: TGTGCCAGCAGCGCAATTGACAGGGGAGAGACCCAGTACTTC; CDR3 protein: CASSAIDRGETQYF